This TCR beta chain was sequenced for a study of cytomegalovirus exposure and HLA in healthy donors. General observations from the study: Reportedly, cytomegalovirus status was diagnosed with high sensitivity and specificity. The authors enumerated roughly 180 TCR beta chains as linked to cytomegalovirus.

Sequencing was performed with immunoSEQ multiplex PCR; in TCRdb, only in-frame clones are kept and a portion is missing. The data contain about 240,000 clones, 86% of them singletons. A remark on this clone: Its target is unknown.

Trimming shortened V by 0 bases and J by 7 bases, and 13 bases separated the two germline ends. There are 15 residues in the CDR3. The V gene's germline CDR1 is LNHDA and CDR2 SQIVND (reference sequence). The sequenced sample was PBMCs. This sequence was found in a woman aged 25 to 39 in good health and CMV-seropositive. J is TRBJ1-5 and V is TRBV19; D is perhaps TRBD1 (6 bases). CDR3 nucleotides: TGTGCCAGTAGTATAGACAGGGGAGTATCCCAGCCCCAGCATTTT. Its translation is CASSIDRGVSQPQHF. Supplemented by reference TRBV19 and TRBJ1-5, the full variable domain reads DGGITQSPKYLFRKEGQNVTLSCEQNLNHDAMYWYRQDPGQGLRLIYYSQIVNDFQKGDIAEGYSVSREKKESFPLTVTSAQKNPTAFYLCASSIDRGVSQPQHFGDGTRLSIL.